The next 8 T cell receptor beta chains were all read from a single sample in a study of early T cells in non-severe SARS-CoV-2 infection. One entry per CDR3 protein results from TCRdb running MiXCR on the 5' RACE reads. This sample has 40,000 or so distinct CDR3 sequences, with 7.9% found just once. The source was whole blood, collected at baseline. These receptors originate from an adult who was a healthcare worker with PCR-confirmed SARS-CoV-2 infection or an uninfected control (not recorded which).

This clonotype was seen repeatedly, ten times or more. V usage is TRBV19 and J usage is TRBJ1-1; weak D call: TRBD1 (5 bases). The CDR3 consists of 15 residues. Trimming took 4 bases from V and 1 from J, leaving 13 bases between them. Looked up from germline, CDR1 is LNHDA and CDR2 is SQIVND (reference sequence). The CDR3: CASSNSGHKNTEAFF. As DNA, the CDR3 is TGTGCCAGTAGTAATTCCGGACACAAGAACACTGAAGCTTTCTTT. Looking up the rest from reference TRBV19 and TRBJ1-1 gives the full variable domain: DGGITQSPKYLFRKEGQNVTLSCEQNLNHDAMYWYRQDPGQGLRLIYYSQIVNDFQKGDIAEGYSVSREKKESFPLTVTSAQKNPTAFYLCASSNSGHKNTEAFFGQGTRLTVV.

This clonotype has at least ten counts. This sequence joins TRBV20-1 and TRBJ1-1, with a tentative D call TRBD1 (6 bases). There are 13 residues in the CDR3. Germline loops: CDR1 DFQATT, CDR2 SNEGSKA (reference sequence). Trimming removed 5 bases at V and 0 bases at J, with 10 bases between. In DNA form, the CDR3 reads TGCAGTGCTGCACAGGGACTGAACACTGAAGCTTTCTTT. Its protein is CSAAQGLNTEAFF.

The chain has TRBV4-3 and TRBJ2-1; D is ambiguous. Germline loops: CDR1 LGHNA, CDR2 YSLEER. The CDR3 runs to 15 residues. Trimming cost V 8 bases and J 0 bases, with 14 bases left between them. The CDR3 coding sequence is TGCGCCAGCCGACCCTATACTGACTCCTACAATGAGCAGTTCTTC. Protein: CASRPYTDSYNEQFF.

The rearrangement uses TRBV7-8 and TRBJ2-7; TRBD1 is a possible D gene (5 bases). The CDR3 covers 15 residues. Trimming shortened V by 3 bases and J by 3 bases, and 15 bases separated the two germline ends. Germline V gene lookup returns CDR1 SGHVS and CDR2 FQNEAQ. The CDR3 protein is CASSLGQGLYYEQYF. The CDR3 DNA follows: TGTGCCAGCAGCTTGGGGCAGGGTCTCTACTACGAGCAGTACTTC.

The DNA of the CDR3 is TGCAGCGCCGCATCCGAACGAGAGCAGTTCTTC. It specifies CSAASEREQFF. This chain connects TRBV29-1 to TRBJ2-1; D uncertain. Germline V gene sequence: CDR1 SQVTM, CDR2 ANQGSEA. CDR3 length: 11 residues. V was cut by 7 bases and J by 10 bases, with 14 bases left in between.

A few counts support this clonotype. The V gene is TRBV3-1, the J gene TRBJ2-5, with 13 nucleotides matching TRBD2. The CDR3 spans 16 residues. CDR1 and CDR2 from the germline V gene are LGHDT and YNNKEL (reference sequence). The junction had 4 bases not matched to a gene; V was cut back by 2 bases and J by 4 bases. In DNA, the CDR3 is TGTGCCAGCAGCCAAACACTAGCGGGGGGGCGAGAGACCCAGTACTTC. Amino acids: CASSQTLAGGRETQYF.

This clonotype was detected many times. The rearrangement uses TRBV18 and TRBJ2-4, with D possibly matching TRBD1 (6 bases). CDR1 KGHSH and CDR2 LQKENI come from the germline V gene. The CDR3 runs 15 residues. Deletions cut 2 bases from V and 12 bases from J, with 20 bases between. The CDR3 here is CASSPSRGALVTQYF. The CDR3 nucleotides are TGTGCCAGCTCACCATCCAGGGGAGCATTGGTCACTCAGTACTTC.

This sequence joins TRBV20-1 and TRBJ1-2; possible D gene TRBD1, 6 bases. The V end was cut by 3 bases, the J end by 4 bases, with 15 bases between. The CDR3 totals 14 residues. CDR1 and CDR2 from the germline V gene are DFQATT and SNEGSKA (reference sequence). The CDR3 coding sequence is TGCAGTGCTAGTGGGAGGGGGAAGGCCTATGGCTACACCTTC. Its protein product is CSASGRGKAYGYTF.